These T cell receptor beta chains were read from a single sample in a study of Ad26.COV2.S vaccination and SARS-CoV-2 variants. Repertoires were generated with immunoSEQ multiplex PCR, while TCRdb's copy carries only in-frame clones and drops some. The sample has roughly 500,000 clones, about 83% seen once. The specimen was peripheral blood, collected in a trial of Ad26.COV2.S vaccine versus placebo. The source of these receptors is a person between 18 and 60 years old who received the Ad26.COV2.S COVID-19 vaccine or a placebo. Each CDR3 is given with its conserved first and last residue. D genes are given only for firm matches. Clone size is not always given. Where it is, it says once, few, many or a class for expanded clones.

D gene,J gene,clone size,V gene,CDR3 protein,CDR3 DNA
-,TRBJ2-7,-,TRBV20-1,CSVGPYEQYF,TGCAGTGTCGGCCCCTACGAGCAGTACTTC
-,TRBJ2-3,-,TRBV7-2,CASSLAPTDTQYF,TGTGCCAGCAGCTTAGCGCCCACAGATACGCAGTATTTT
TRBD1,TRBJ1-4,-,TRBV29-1,CSAQGANEKLFF,TGCAGCGCCCAGGGGGCTAATGAAAAACTGTTTTTT
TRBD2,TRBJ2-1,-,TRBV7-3,CASSSLTSGDEQFF,TGTGCCAGCAGCTCTTTGACTAGCGGAGATGAGCAGTTCTTC
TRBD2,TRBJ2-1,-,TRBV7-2,CASSPGTSGRGEQFF,TGTGCCAGCAGCCCAGGGACTAGCGGGAGGGGTGAGCAGTTCTTC
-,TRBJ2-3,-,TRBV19,CASTPRGSDTQYF,TGTGCCAGTACCCCTCGAGGATCCGATACGCAGTATTTT
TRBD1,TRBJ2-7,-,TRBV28,CASSVLGQLHEQYF,TGTGCCAGCAGTGTGTTGGGACAGCTTCACGAGCAGTACTTC
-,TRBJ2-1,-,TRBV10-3,CAIMVAYNEQFF,TGTGCCATCATGGTCGCCTACAATGAGCAGTTCTTC
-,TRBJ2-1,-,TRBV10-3,CAISGSEYNEQFF,TGTGCCATCAGTGGTTCGGAATACAATGAGCAGTTCTTC
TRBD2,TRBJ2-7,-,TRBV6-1,CASSSRTSGGYEQYF,TGTGCCAGCAGTTCAAGGACTAGCGGAGGGTACGAGCAGTACTTC
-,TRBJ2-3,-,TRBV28,CASLEENTDTQYF,TGTGCCAGTTTGGAGGAAAACACAGATACGCAGTATTTT
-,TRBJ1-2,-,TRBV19,CASSIGVRILNYGYTF,TGTGCCAGTAGTATTGGTGTCAGGATACTAAACTATGGCTACACCTTC
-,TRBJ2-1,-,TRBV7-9,CASSLVLAQHDNEQFF,TGTGCCAGCAGCTTAGTTTTGGCCCAGCATGACAATGAGCAGTTCTTC
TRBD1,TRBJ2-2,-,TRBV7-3,CASQQGPGTGELFF,TGTGCCAGTCAACAGGGGCCGGGCACCGGGGAGCTGTTTTTT
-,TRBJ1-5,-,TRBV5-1,CASSLDGQGNQPQHF,TGCGCCAGCAGCTTGGACGGGCAGGGTAACCAGCCCCAGCATTTT
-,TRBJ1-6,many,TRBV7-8,CASSLGDSNSPLHF,TGTGCCAGCAGCTTAGGTGACAGCAATTCACCCCTCCACTTT
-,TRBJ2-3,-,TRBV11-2,CASSPDLGTQYF,TGTGCCAGCAGCCCCGACCTTGGAACGCAGTATTTT
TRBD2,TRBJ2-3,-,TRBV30,CAWSVRRREGRTQYF,TGTGCCTGGAGTGTACGGCGGCGGGAGGGCCGTACGCAGTATTTT
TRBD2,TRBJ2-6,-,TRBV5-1,CASSLVGGRSGANVLTF,TGCGCCAGCAGCTTGGTTGGCGGGAGATCTGGGGCCAACGTCCTGACTTTC
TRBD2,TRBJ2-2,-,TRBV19,CASSPTSGRMSGELFF,TGTGCCAGTAGTCCTACTAGCGGGAGGATGTCCGGGGAGCTGTTTTTT
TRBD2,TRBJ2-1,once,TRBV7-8,CASRPGTSAHNEQFF,TGTGCCAGCAGACCCGGGACTAGCGCCCACAATGAGCAGTTCTTC
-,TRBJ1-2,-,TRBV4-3,CASSTRAGYGYTF,TGCGCCAGCAGTACCAGGGCGGGCTATGGCTACACCTTC
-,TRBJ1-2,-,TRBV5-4,CASSQAGQNYGYTF,TGTGCCAGCAGCCAAGCGGGCCAGAACTATGGCTACACCTTC
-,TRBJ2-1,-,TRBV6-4,CASSRRSGSYNEQFF,TGTGCCAGCAGTCGACGGTCAGGCTCCTACAATGAGCAGTTCTTC
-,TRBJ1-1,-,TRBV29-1,CSVEKDLQRAFF,TGCAGCGTTGAAAAGGACCTTCAGCGGGCTTTCTTT
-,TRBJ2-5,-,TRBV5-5,CASSLGPGQQETQYF,TGTGCCAGCAGCTTGGGTCCAGGGCAACAAGAGACCCAGTACTTC
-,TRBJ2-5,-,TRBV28,CASSIHRREKETQYF,TGTGCCAGCAGTATCCACCGGCGGGAAAAAGAGACCCAGTACTTC
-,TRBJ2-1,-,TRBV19,CASSTQGRSNEQFF,TGTGCCAGTAGTACCCAGGGGAGGAGCAATGAGCAGTTCTTC
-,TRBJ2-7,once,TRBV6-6,CASSYTHEQYF,TGTGCCAGCAGTTACACCCACGAGCAGTACTTC
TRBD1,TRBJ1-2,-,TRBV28,CASSSPLRDRVRLSGGYTF,TGTGCCAGCAGTTCTCCTCTCCGGGACAGGGTACGTCTCTCAGGTGGCTACACCTTC
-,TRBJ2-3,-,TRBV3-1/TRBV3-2,CASSQDQSRGTQYF,TGTGCCAGCAGCCAAGATCAGAGCCGGGGTACGCAGTATTTT
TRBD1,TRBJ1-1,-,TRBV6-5,CASGKTGDNTEAFF,TGTGCCAGCGGCAAAACAGGGGACAACACTGAAGCTTTCTTT
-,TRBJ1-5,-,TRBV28,CASSWLQVGQHF,TGTGCCAGCAGTTGGTTACAGGTAGGCCAGCATTTT
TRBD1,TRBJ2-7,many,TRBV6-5,CASRGTGGGEQYF,TGTGCCAGCAGGGGAACAGGGGGCGGCGAGCAGTACTTC
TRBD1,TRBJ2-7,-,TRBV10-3,CAIKPGQGNYEQYF,TGTGCCATCAAACCGGGACAGGGGAACTACGAGCAGTACTTC
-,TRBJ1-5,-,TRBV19,CASRNLKDSNNQPQHF,TGTGCCAGTAGAAACCTAAAGGACAGTAATAACCAGCCCCAGCATTTT
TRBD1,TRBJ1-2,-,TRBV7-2,CASSSSTGGVDGYTF,TGTGCCAGCAGCTCATCGACAGGGGGCGTTGATGGCTACACCTTC
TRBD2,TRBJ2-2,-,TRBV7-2,CASSFRLAITGELFF,TGTGCCAGCAGCTTCCGACTAGCTATCACCGGGGAGCTGTTTTTT
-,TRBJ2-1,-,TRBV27,CASTFVGGQYNEQFF,TGTGCCAGCACCTTCGTGGGGGGCCAGTACAATGAGCAGTTCTTC
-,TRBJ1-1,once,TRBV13,CASSLRFGNTEAFF,TGTGCCAGCAGCTTACGGTTTGGGAACACTGAAGCTTTCTTT
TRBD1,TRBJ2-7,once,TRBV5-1,CASSLGGQGGEQYF,TGCGCCAGCAGCTTGGGTGGACAGGGGGGCGAGCAGTACTTC
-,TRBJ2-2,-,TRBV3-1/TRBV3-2,CASSQVTGSTGELFF,TGTGCCAGCAGCCAAGTTACAGGGTCCACCGGGGAGCTGTTTTTT
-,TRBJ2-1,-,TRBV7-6,CASSPGVGSSYNEQFF,TGTGCCAGCAGCCCAGGGGTGGGTAGCTCCTACAATGAGCAGTTCTTC
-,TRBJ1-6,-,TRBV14,CASSQQGIGSPLHF,TGTGCCAGCAGCCAGCAAGGGATAGGTTCACCCCTCCACTTT
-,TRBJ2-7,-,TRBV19,CASSITVGVYEQYF,TGTGCCAGTAGTATAACGGTGGGGGTCTACGAGCAGTACTTC
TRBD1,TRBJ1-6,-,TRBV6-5,CASRIDRAGDSPLHF,TGTGCCAGCAGGATAGACAGGGCGGGGGATTCACCCCTCCACTTT
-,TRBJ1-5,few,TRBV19,CASNPDALFRQTGNQPQHF,TGTGCCAGTAACCCGGACGCCCTTTTCCGGCAGACTGGGAATCAGCCCCAGCATTTT